This T cell receptor (beta chain) came from a study of somatic mutations in cytotoxic T cells in rheumatoid arthritis. In this sample, this clone turned up once. Measured with immunoSEQ multiplex PCR; TCRdb has only the in-frame clones, and not every one. Of 9,500 to 15,000 clones listed, 80% to 85% are singletons. The TCR was taken from a woman aged 55-70 years in good health. Specimen: CD8+ T cells sorted from blood.

The CDR3 nucleotides are TGTGCCAGCAGCTTGGGAGGACAGGGGGCGAATCAGCCCCAGCATTTT. The encoded protein is CASSLGGQGANQPQHF. This rearrangement joins TRBV7-8 to TRBJ1-5; 11 bases line up with TRBD1. With 3 bases clipped from V and 4 bases from J, the junction kept 5 bases outside the gene matches. The germline gives CDR1 SGHVS, CDR2 FQNEAQ. The CDR3 sequence is 16 residues long. The full variable domain, its missing parts supplied by reference TRBV7-8 and TRBJ1-5, is GAGVSQSPRYKVAKRGQDVALRCDPISGHVSLFWYQQALGQGPEFLTYFQNEAQLDKSGLPSDRFFAERPEGSVSTLKIQRTQQEDSAVYLCASSLGGQGANQPQHFGDGTRLSIL.